This entry lists 8 T cell receptor beta chains sequenced from one sample in a study of T cell clonality in common variable immunodeficiency. These receptors have no known antigen. Method: immunoSEQ multiplex PCR; TCRdb's copy keeps in-frame clones and lacks some. The repertoire consists of about 28,000 clones, none detected only once. Regarding the study as a whole: Fewer deletions and N-nucleotide insertions were reportedly seen in common variable immunodeficiency TCR beta sequences.

Sequenced input: peripheral blood mononuclear cells. Receptors were obtained from a human donor with common variable immunodeficiency.

Details on this clone: The read falls 3 residues short of the CDR3 end, and the missing part is taken from the germline J gene. The V call is TRBV5-5, the J call TRBJ2-7, with 10 bases that match TRBD1. The germline gives CDR1 SGHKS, CDR2 YYEKEE (reference sequence). V gave up 3 bases and J gave up 5 bases; unmatched junction bases: 2. The CDR3 has 13 amino acids. CDR3 protein: CASSWGQGNEQYF. The sequenced part of the CDR3 DNA is TGTGCCAGCAGCTGGGGACAGGGGAACGAG.

In its sample, this clone was seen a few times. The sequence runs out 3 residues before the end of the CDR3; the remainder is reconstructed from the germline J gene. The rearrangement uses TRBV19 and TRBJ1-6; D not certain. CDR1 is LNHDA and CDR2 is SQIVND in the germline V gene (reference sequence). V was shortened by 10 bases and J by 7 bases, with 20 bases between the two germline ends. The CDR3 has 15 amino acids. The sequenced CDR3 bases are TGTGCCACTCCCCCATTGGCGGTGAGGAATTCACCC. It encodes CATPPLAVRNSP. The full CDR3 protein reads CATPPLAVRNSPLHF.

This clone occurred many times. The missing CDR3 end, 3 residues past where the read stops, is filled in from the germline J gene. The chain joins TRBV5-1 to TRBJ1-1, with a possible D match to TRBD1 (5 bases). Germline assignment: CDR1 SGHRS and CDR2 YFSETQ. V lost 5 bases, J lost 0 bases, and 11 bases lay in between. The CDR3 covers 14 residues. The CDR3 bases that were read are TGCGCCAGCAGTGACGGGGGTTTGAACACTGAA. Protein: CASSDGGLNTE. The whole CDR3 protein is CASSDGGLNTEAFF.

Concerning this clone itself: The read ends 3 residues shy of where the CDR3 ends; the end is completed using the germline J gene. The chain couples TRBV6-2 or TRBV6-3 to TRBJ1-2, with 12 bases lining up with TRBD1. Germline CDR1 is MNHEY and CDR2 is SVGEGT. Germline trimming cut 7 bases from V and 4 bases from J; bases unmatched to any gene: 13. The CDR3 spans 17 residues. CDR3 loop: CASKRPPGTGGLYGYTF. Partial CDR3 DNA: TGTGCCAGCAAACGCCCTCCCGGGACAGGGGGCCTCTATGGC.

This clone was found a few times. The read gets to within 3 residues of the CDR3 end, and the germline J gene fills in the rest. This chain joins TRBV5-4 and TRBJ2-5, with D uncertain. Trimming took 4 bases from V and 4 from J, leaving 14 bases between them. The CDR3 has 14 amino acids. Germline CDR1 SGHNT, CDR2 YYREEE (reference sequence). CDR3 protein: CASSVSTAVETQYF. The sequenced part of the CDR3 DNA is TGTGCCAGCAGCGTTAGCACGGCGGTAGAGACC.

At least ten counts were recorded for this clone. The missing CDR3 end, 3 residues past where the read stops, is filled in from the germline J gene. The gene calls are TRBV5-6 and TRBJ2-7; TRBD2 matches at 10 bases. V shed 3 bases and J 6 bases; nucleotides not matched to a gene: 9. Germline V lookup: CDR1 SGHDT, CDR2 YYEEEE. The CDR3 has 15 amino acids. Incomplete CDR3 DNA: TGTGCCAGCAGCTCCTTAACTAGCGGGGCGTTCGAG. Its translation: CASSSLTSGAFE. The complete CDR3 sequence is CASSSLTSGAFEQYF.

Many counts were recorded for this clone. The read terminates 3 residues ahead of where the CDR3 ends, so the germline J gene completes it. The chain joins TRBV20-1 to TRBJ2-7; D unclear. Trimming pared 1 base from V and 0 bases from J, leaving 10 bases between. The CDR3 runs to 14 residues. The germline V gene has CDR1 DFQATT and CDR2 SNEGSKA (reference sequence). Partial CDR3 DNA: TGCAGTGCTAGAGGAGAGCTGTTCTCCTACGAG. It specifies CSARGELFSYE. The complete CDR3 sequence is CSARGELFSYEQYF.

This clone has a handful of counts. Read coverage stops 3 residues before the CDR3 terminus; the germline J gene supplies the remainder. The chain recombines TRBV19 with TRBJ2-3; weak D call: TRBD1 (6 bases). The CDR3 contains 13 residues. Germline CDR1 reads LNHDA; CDR2 reads SQIVND (reference sequence). Trimming took off 5 bases at V and 6 bases at J, with 12 bases between the two ends. The covered CDR3 bases are TGTGCCAGTAGTTTACAGGGTTTGGATACG. Translating it yields CASSLQGLDT. The whole CDR3 is CASSLQGLDTQYF.